These 32 T cell receptor beta chains originate from one sample sequenced in a study of T cell repertoires in aging, cancer and after chemotherapy. A mixed TRB-A/B primer pool amplified rearranged TRB by multiplex touch-down PCR. TCRdb re-derived calls from the multiplex PCR reads in MiXCR, one entry per CDR3 protein. The data contain over 9,000 distinct CDR3 sequences, about two fifths of them seen just once; the ten biggest clones take up 9.9%. TCR beta rearrangements were amplified from peripheral blood genomic DNA. Material for sequencing was blood. These receptors originate from a human donor in good health.

V gene TRBV6-5 combines with J gene TRBJ1-2, with D possibly matching TRBD1 (6 bases). The germline V and J ends were trimmed by 6 bases and 6 bases, with 17 bases remaining between them. CDR3 size: 14 residues. Per the germline V gene, CDR1 is MNHEY and CDR2 is SVGAGI. The CDR3 DNA reads as TGTGCCAGCAGACCGAGTGGGGGCAATCATGGCTACACCTTC. Translating gives CASRPSGGNHGYTF.

This clonotype is medium-sized in the sample. The chain links TRBV29-1 to TRBJ2-6; a possible D gene is TRBD2 (5 bases). The V gene lost 4 bases and the J gene lost 2 bases, with 12 bases spanning the gap. The CDR3 runs 15 residues. CDR1 and CDR2 from the germline V gene are SQVTM and ANQGSEA. The CDR3 loop reads CSVVKRGPGANVLTF. The CDR3 DNA is TGCAGCGTTGTAAAGAGAGGGCCTGGGGCCAACGTCCTGACTTTC.

The genes are TRBV15 and TRBJ2-1; D uncertain. CDR3 length: 16 residues. Germline V gene lookup returns CDR1 LNHNV and CDR2 YYDKDF (reference sequence). V shed 1 base and J shed 0 bases, with 10 bases lying between them. CDR3 loop: CATSRGLVGSYNEQFF. For the CDR3, the DNA is TGTGCCACCAGCAGAGGGTTAGTTGGCTCCTACAATGAGCAGTTCTTC.

The gene calls are TRBV18 and TRBJ2-7; D unclear. The CDR3 covers 11 residues. From germline, CDR1 is KGHSH and CDR2 LQKENI. The V gene lost 6 bases and the J gene lost 3 bases, with 6 bases spanning the gap. CDR3: CASSPDYEQYF. Written as DNA, the CDR3 is TGTGCCAGCTCTCCAGACTACGAGCAGTACTTC.

The CDR3 nucleotides are TGCGCCAGCAGCTTGGACAGCGGAGATACGCAGTATTTT. Translated: CASSLDSGDTQYF. J is TRBJ2-3 and V is TRBV5-1; maybe TRBD2 (5 bases). This CDR3 is built from 13 residues. The V end was cut by 0 bases, the J end by 5 bases, with 7 bases between. Germline loops: CDR1 SGHRS, CDR2 YFSETQ. Full variable domain (outside the CDR3, taken from reference TRBV5-1 and TRBJ2-3): KAGVTQTPRYLIKTRGQQVTLSCSPISGHRSVSWYQQTPGQGLQFLFEYFSETQRNKGNFPGRFSGRQFSNSRSEMNVSTLELGDSALYLCASSLDSGDTQYFGPGTRLTVL.

A few counts support this clonotype. The gene calls are TRBV30 and TRBJ2-5; D is ambiguous. The V end lost 7 bases, the J end lost 5 bases, and 17 bases lay between the germline ends. The V gene's germline CDR1 is GTSNPN and CDR2 SVGIG (reference sequence). This CDR3 has 13 amino acids. CDR3 in amino acids: CASVLSAAETQYF. In DNA, the CDR3 is TGTGCCTCGGTACTTTCAGCCGCGGAGACCCAGTACTTC. The full variable domain, in which reference TRBV30 and TRBJ2-5 provide the parts outside the CDR3, is SQTIHQWPATLVQPVGSPLSLECTVEGTSNPNLYWYRQAAGRGLQLLFYSVGIGQISSEVPQNLSASRPQDRQFILSSKKLLLSDSGFYLCASVLSAAETQYFGPGTRLLVL.

By its share, this clonotype is medium-sized. This chain connects TRBV19 to TRBJ2-7; either TRBD1 or TRBD2 may fit D (5 bases each). The CDR3 length is 11 residues. The germline gives CDR1 LNHDA, CDR2 SQIVND (reference sequence). The V and J ends lost 10 bases and 6 bases respectively, with 13 bases between them. CDR3 residues: CATGDLLEQYF. As DNA, the CDR3 is TGTGCCACTGGGGACCTCCTCGAGCAGTACTTC.

J is TRBJ1-1 and V is TRBV29-1; D not certain. Per the germline V gene, CDR1 is SQVTM and CDR2 is ANQGSEA. The CDR3 contains 14 residues. V lost 3 bases, J lost 1 base, and 12 bases lay in between. Here the CDR3 reads CSVESFGENTEAFF. CDR3 DNA: TGCAGCGTTGAGTCGTTCGGGGAGAACACTGAAGCTTTCTTT.

Turning to this clonotype: One end of the junction fails to match germline, which may point to a read error. The V call is TRBV13, the J call TRBJ1-2; no firm D call. CDR1 and CDR2 (germline): PRHDT, FYEKMQ (reference sequence). This CDR3 has 13 amino acids. This chain's CDR3 is CASSLTLNYGYAF. The CDR3 region has the DNA TGTGCCAGCAGCCTTACACTTAACTATGGCTACGCCTTC. Looking up the rest from reference TRBV13 and TRBJ1-2 gives the full variable domain: AAGVIQSPRHLIKEKRETATLKCYPIPRHDTVYWYQQGPGQDPQFLISFYEKMQSDKGSIPDRFSAQQFSDYHSELNMSSLELGDSALYFCASSLTLNYGYAFGSGTRLTVV.

Here the CDR3 DNA reads TGTGCCTGGAGTGTGGGGACAGGGAGGCTAGGGCAGTTCTTC. It encodes CAWSVGTGRLGQFF. This chain links TRBV30 with TRBJ2-1; TRBD1 aligns across 9 bases. There are 14 residues in the CDR3. Trimming removed 0 bases from V and 12 bases from J; junction bases left unmatched: 9. Germline CDR1 reads GTSNPN; CDR2 reads SVGIG (reference sequence).

This sequence joins TRBV5-1 and TRBJ2-6; D ambiguous. Germline V lookup: CDR1 SGHRS, CDR2 YFSETQ. The CDR3 consists of 18 residues. V was clipped by 0 bases and J by 1 base, with 14 bases between them. The CDR3: CASSLEPTQRSGANVLTF. DNA for the CDR3: TGCGCCAGCAGCTTGGAACCCACCCAGAGGTCTGGGGCCAACGTCCTGACTTTC.

By share, this clonotype ranks as medium-sized. The CDR3 here is CSAGQGWYEQYF. As DNA, the CDR3 is TGCAGCGCCGGACAGGGCTGGTACGAGCAGTACTTC. The chain couples TRBV29-1 to TRBJ2-7, with 8 nucleotides matching TRBD1. Germline lookup yields CDR1 SQVTM and CDR2 ANQGSEA. V lost 7 bases to trimming and J lost 4 bases; unmatched junction nucleotides: 6. This CDR3 has 12 amino acids.

This clonotype came up a few times. The V gene is TRBV6-4, the J gene TRBJ2-2, with D possibly being TRBD1 or TRBD2 (5 bases each). The germline CDR1 and CDR2 sequences are MRHNA and SNTAGT. With 4 bases removed from V and 3 bases from J, the gap between germline ends came to 9 bases. The length of the CDR3 is 14 residues. The CDR3 spells CASSGGDHTGELFF. DNA for the CDR3: TGTGCCAGCAGTGGTGGGGACCACACCGGGGAGCTGTTTTTT.

This clonotype appeared once. This clone may be a read error of a much larger clone one base away. The chain uses TRBV5-6 and TRBJ2-3; D is unresolved. Trimming took off 5 bases at V and 0 bases at J, with 10 bases between the two ends. This CDR3 is 14 amino acids long. Germline V gene sequence: CDR1 SGHDT, CDR2 YYEEEE. DNA of the CDR3: TGTGCCAGCAGTCAAGTTCCGAGCACAGATACGCAGTATTTT. It codes for CASSQVPSTDTQYF.

The sample holds a few counts of this clonotype. This sequence joins TRBV6-5 and TRBJ1-5, with 8 bases lining up with TRBD1. This CDR3 has 13 residues. Germline V lookup: CDR1 MNHEY, CDR2 SVGAGI. V was clipped by 6 bases and J by 5 bases; unmatched bases: 3. This CDR3 is CASSTGGDQPQHF. CDR3 nucleotide sequence: TGTGCCAGCAGCACAGGGGGGGATCAGCCCCAGCATTTT.

The chain has TRBV15 and TRBJ1-4, with TRBD1 identical over 9 bases. The CDR3 is 15 residues long. Germline loops: CDR1 LNHNV, CDR2 YYDKDF (reference sequence). The V gene end was trimmed by 1 base and the J gene end by 10 bases; junction bases not matched to a gene: 7. The CDR3 sequence: CATSRGRTGEGKLFF. CDR3 bases: TGTGCCACCAGCAGAGGGAGGACAGGGGAGGGAAAACTGTTTTTT. The full variable domain, rest sourced from reference TRBV15 and TRBJ1-4, is DAMVIQNPRYQVTQFGKPVTLSCSQTLNHNVMYWYQQKSSQAPKLLFHYYDKDFNNEADTPDNFQSRRPNTSFCFLDIRSPGLGDTAMYLCATSRGRTGEGKLFFGSGTQLSVL.

This clonotype is judged medium-sized. V is TRBV27 and J is TRBJ2-3; 10 nucleotides match TRBD1. V lost 1 base and J lost 3; bases outside the gene matches: 1. This CDR3 region has 15 residues. Germline CDR1 reads MNHEY; CDR2 reads SMNVEV (reference sequence). The chain's CDR3 is CASSLWGQGTDTQYF. CDR3 DNA sequence: TGTGCCAGCAGTTTATGGGGACAGGGGACAGATACGCAGTATTTT.

The chain joins TRBV5-6 to TRBJ2-2; TRBD2 matches 8 bases. CDR3 length: 16 residues. J gave up 5 bases and V 3 bases, and 9 bases lay outside the gene matches. Germline V lookup: CDR1 SGHDT, CDR2 YYEEEE. This CDR3 is CASSSRLALPTGELFF. In nucleotides, the CDR3 is TGTGCCAGCAGCTCCCGACTAGCGCTTCCTACCGGGGAGCTGTTTTTT.

The chain carries TRBV6-5 and TRBJ2-1; TRBD1 aligns across 7 bases. Per the germline V gene, CDR1 is MNHEY and CDR2 is SVGAGI. CDR3 size: 16 residues. The V and J ends lost 0 bases and 0 bases, in that order; junction bases with no gene match: 2. CDR3 in amino acids: CASSYSAGGSYNEQFF. CDR3 in DNA: TGTGCCAGCAGTTACTCGGCAGGGGGCTCCTACAATGAGCAGTTCTTC.

This clonotype has only a few counts. V gene TRBV7-9 combines with J gene TRBJ2-4; D is possibly TRBD1 or TRBD2 (5 bases each). Germline loops: CDR1 SEHNR, CDR2 FQNEAQ (reference sequence). The CDR3 runs to 13 residues. The V end was cut by 7 bases, the J end by 4 bases, with 11 bases between. The CDR3 sequence is CASIGTGKNIQYF. The CDR3 DNA sequence: TGTGCCAGCATCGGGACGGGGAAAAACATTCAGTACTTC.

The genes are TRBV19 and TRBJ2-5; 11 bases line up with TRBD1. Germline V gene data show CDR1 as LNHDA and CDR2 as SQIVND (reference sequence). The CDR3 extends over 16 amino acids. CDR3 loop: CVSSQFGQGARETQYF. For the CDR3, the DNA is TGTGTTAGTAGTCAATTCGGACAGGGGGCTCGAGAGACCCAGTACTTC.

The chain links TRBV19 to TRBJ2-2, with D unresolved. Germline V gene data show CDR1 as LNHDA and CDR2 as SQIVND (reference sequence). V lost 6 bases, J lost 3 bases, and 8 bases lay in between. This CDR3 region has 13 residues. The DNA for the CDR3 is TGTGCCAGTAGCCTTCGGTACACCGGGGAGCTGTTTTTT. Residues: CASSLRYTGELFF.

The chain recombines TRBV6-5 with TRBJ1-2; no clear D. The CDR3 length is 13 residues. Germline assignment: CDR1 MNHEY and CDR2 SVGAGI. The germline V and J ends were trimmed by 4 bases and 3 bases, with 9 bases remaining between them. CDR3 coding DNA: TGTGCCAGCAGTTCCCCGGTCGACTATGGCTACACCTTC. This gives the protein CASSSPVDYGYTF.

This clonotype appeared a few times. This sequence joins TRBV7-9 and TRBJ2-3; D possibly corresponds to TRBD2 (6 bases). Trimming took 7 bases from V and 2 from J, leaving 19 bases between them. This CDR3 spans 16 amino acids. Germline V gives CDR1 SEHNR, CDR2 FQNEAQ (reference sequence). The CDR3 loop is CASILGISGATDTQYF. The CDR3 bases are TGTGCCAGCATCCTCGGTATTAGCGGAGCCACAGATACGCAGTATTTT.

The chain employs TRBV6-5 and TRBJ2-4; the D is unclear. Germline V gene lookup returns CDR1 MNHEY and CDR2 SVGAGI. The CDR3 is made up of 13 amino acids. The V gene lost 0 bases and the J gene lost 7 bases, with 7 bases spanning the gap. The DNA of the CDR3 is TGTGCCAGCAGTTACTCGGCTAGGAACATTCAGTACTTC. This gives the protein CASSYSARNIQYF.

A few counts support this clonotype. The chain carries TRBV18 and TRBJ2-2, with 8 bases identical to TRBD2. CDR1 is KGHSH and CDR2 is LQKENI in the germline V gene. J gave up 5 bases and V 1 base, and 3 bases lay outside the gene matches. The CDR3 extends over 15 amino acids. DNA for the CDR3: TGTGCCAGCTCACCACAACTAGCGGATACCGGGGAGCTGTTTTTT. This translates into CASSPQLADTGELFF.

The chain combines TRBV11-1 with TRBJ2-1; TRBD1 matches at 7 bases. Germline V lookup: CDR1 SGHAT, CDR2 FQDESV (reference sequence). The length of the CDR3 is 13 residues. Trimming cost V 0 bases and J 10 bases; bases outside gene matches: 3. CDR3 in DNA: TGTGCCAGCAGCTTAGCAGGGGGCGGCGAGCAGTTCTTC. Translation gives CASSLAGGGEQFF. The whole variable domain, remainder taken from reference TRBV11-1 and TRBJ2-1, is EAEVAQSPRYKITEKSQAVAFWCDPISGHATLYWYRQILGQGPELLVQFQDESVVDDSQLPKDRFSAERLKGVDSTLKIQPAELGDSAMYLCASSLAGGGEQFFGPGTRLTVL.

V is TRBV18 and J is TRBJ2-3; D remains ambiguous. Between the trimmed V and J ends, which lost 6 bases and 2 bases, there was a span of 6 bases. The CDR3 has 12 residues. Germline loops: CDR1 KGHSH, CDR2 LQKENI. CDR3 loop: CASSLSTDTQYF. The CDR3 coding sequence is TGTGCCAGCTCCCTTTCCACAGATACGCAGTATTTT.

The rearrangement joins TRBV5-4 to TRBJ2-1; the match to TRBD2 covers 14 bases. This CDR3 region has 16 residues. CDR1 is SGHNT and CDR2 is YYREEE in the germline V gene (reference sequence). V dropped 4 bases and J dropped 6; count of bases not matched to a gene: 6. The CDR3 region has the DNA TGTGCCAGCAGCCTCGGGACTAGCGGGAGTATCAATGAGCAGTTCTTC. It yields the protein CASSLGTSGSINEQFF.

The chain couples TRBV20-1 to TRBJ1-6, with D hard to call. The germline CDR1 and CDR2 sequences are DFQATT and SNEGSKA (reference sequence). CDR3 length: 12 amino acids. The V end lost 7 bases, the J end lost 2 bases, and 6 bases lay between the germline ends. CDR3 bases: TGCAGTGATTCGGCCTATAATTCACCCCTCCACTTT. It codes for CSDSAYNSPLHF.

This chain joins TRBV6-6 and TRBJ2-7, with D tentatively TRBD1 or TRBD2 (6 bases each). Trimming stripped 5 bases from V and 5 bases from J, with 16 bases between. CDR3 size: 14 residues. The germline CDR1 and CDR2 sequences are MNHNY and SVGAGI (reference sequence). DNA for the CDR3: TGTGCCAGCAGTCCCCTCGGGGGCTACGACGAGCAGTACTTC. It yields the protein CASSPLGGYDEQYF.

By sample fraction, this clonotype is medium-sized. The CDR3 reads CASNDRWADTQYF. The CDR3 DNA follows: TGTGCCAGTAACGACAGATGGGCAGATACGCAGTATTTT. J is TRBJ2-3 and V is TRBV19, with TRBD1 as a possible D gene (5 bases). Germline CDR1 LNHDA, CDR2 SQIVND (reference sequence). The CDR3 totals 13 residues. Deletions cut 7 bases from V and 4 bases from J, with 12 bases between.